These 16 T cell receptor beta chains were sequenced from one sample in a study of cytomegalovirus exposure and HLA in healthy donors. 13 Jbeta primers and 60 Vbeta primers were used for the PCR. Libraries were prepared by immunoSEQ multiplex PCR; TCRdb keeps only in-frame clonotypes and omits some of them. The sample comprises 130,000 or so clones, 80% of which are singletons, and about 5.3% rests with the top ten. The sequenced material came from PBMCs. The origin of the receptors is a man aged 25 to 45 in good health and CMV-seronegative.

The chain couples TRBV30 to TRBJ2-3; 7 bases map to TRBD1. The germline gives CDR1 GTSNPN, CDR2 SVGIG (reference sequence). This CDR3 comprises 12 residues. Unmatched junction bases numbered 4, after V lost 0 bases and J lost 10 bases. Here the CDR3 DNA reads TGTGCCTGGAGTGTACAGGGGATCTCGCAGTATTTT. Residues: CAWSVQGISQYF.

The chain combines TRBV2 with TRBJ2-1; D ambiguous. Per germline, CDR1 SNHLY and CDR2 FYNNEI. The CDR3 has 11 residues. Here the CDR3 reads CATTFINEQFF. In DNA form, the CDR3 reads TGTGCTACAACGTTCATCAATGAGCAGTTCTTC. Complete variable domain (other parts from reference TRBV2 and TRBJ2-1): EPEVTQTPSHQVTQMGQEVILRCVPISNHLYFYWYRQILGQKVEFLVSFYNNEISEKSEIFDDQFSVERPDGSNFTLKIRSTKLEDSAMYFCATTFINEQFFGPGTRLTVL.

The chain employs TRBV11-2 and TRBJ2-2, with 7 bases identical to TRBD2. The germline CDR1 and CDR2 sequences are SGHAT and FQNNGV. The CDR3 length is 15 residues. V gave up 5 bases and J gave up 2 bases; unmatched junction bases: 5. The CDR3 nucleotides are TGTGCCAGCAGCAATCGGGGGGTCAACACCGGGGAGCTGTTTTTT. It encodes CASSNRGVNTGELFF. The variable domain in full, with the rest retrieved from reference TRBV11-2 and TRBJ2-2, is EAGVAQSPRYKIIEKRQSVAFWCNPISGHATLYWYQQILGQGPKLLIQFQNNGVVDDSQLPKDRFSAERLKGVDSTLKIQPAKLEDSAVYLCASSNRGVNTGELFFGEGSRLTVL.

This chain joins TRBV5-1 and TRBJ2-3, with TRBD1 identical over 10 bases. This CDR3 spans 16 amino acids. CDR1 and CDR2 from the germline V gene are SGHRS and YFSETQ. V lost 3 bases, J lost 5 bases, and 9 bases stayed unmatched. CDR3 DNA: TGCGCCAGCAGCTACCCGACAGGGGGCACCGTAGATACGCAGTATTTT. Translating gives CASSYPTGGTVDTQYF.

This chain links TRBV5-1 with TRBJ2-5; D is unclear. V was trimmed by 0 bases and J by 1 base, leaving 10 bases between them. Per germline, CDR1 SGHRS and CDR2 YFSETQ. There are 15 residues in the CDR3. CDR3 loop: CASSLAWAAQETQYF. In DNA, the CDR3 is TGCGCCAGCAGCTTGGCGTGGGCAGCCCAAGAGACCCAGTACTTC.

The chain's CDR3 is CASRLVQGSQHF. CDR3 nucleotides: TGTGCCAGCAGACTCGTACAGGGGTCCCAGCATTTT. The J gene is TRBJ1-5, the V gene TRBV28; 7 bases match TRBD1. J lost 11 bases, V lost 6 bases, and 7 bases had no gene match. This CDR3 comprises 12 residues. CDR1 MDHEN and CDR2 SYDVKM come from the germline V gene.

This chain joins TRBV6-1 and TRBJ1-1, with D maybe TRBD1 (5 bases). V was trimmed by 8 bases and J by 1 base, leaving 11 bases between them. This CDR3 comprises 13 residues. Germline CDR1 reads MNHNS; CDR2 reads SASEGT. CDR3 sequence: CASQTDRNTEAFF. The CDR3 DNA is TGTGCCAGCCAAACTGACAGGAACACTGAAGCTTTCTTT.

This clone has only one observation. V and J are TRBV7-3 and TRBJ1-1; D not resolved. Germline-derived CDR1 and CDR2 are SGHTA and FQGTGA. This CDR3 has 13 residues. V lost 5 bases, J lost 4 bases, and 11 bases lay in between. The CDR3 here is CASSVLVSTEAFF. CDR3 DNA: TGTGCCAGCAGCGTTTTAGTGAGCACTGAAGCTTTCTTT.

V is TRBV2 and J is TRBJ1-1, with D uncertain. V shed 9 bases and J shed 1 base, with 9 bases lying between them. The CDR3 spans 12 residues. CDR1 and CDR2 (germline): SNHLY, FYNNEI. The DNA for the CDR3 is TGTGCCAGTACCCGCAGGAACACTGAAGCTTTCTTT. The encoded protein is CASTRRNTEAFF.

This clone was counted between two and nine times. The rearrangement uses TRBV14 and TRBJ2-7, with a possible D match to TRBD2 (6 bases). The ends were cut back, 2 bases at V and 7 bases at J, with 9 bases in the middle. Looked up from germline, CDR1 is SGHDN and CDR2 is FVKESK. The CDR3 sequence is 12 residues long. In nucleotides, the CDR3 is TGTGCCAGCAGCCAACCGGGGGAAGAGCAGTACTTC. Translation: CASSQPGEEQYF.

The chain is built from TRBV6-1 and TRBJ2-2, with D maybe TRBD2 (5 bases). CDR1 and CDR2 (germline): MNHNS, SASEGT. This CDR3 has 15 amino acids. Trimming took off 5 bases at V and 4 bases at J, with 14 bases between the two ends. The CDR3 loop reads CASSMFSEVTGELFF. The CDR3 DNA follows: TGTGCCAGCAGTATGTTTAGCGAGGTCACCGGGGAGCTGTTTTTT.

The genes are TRBV27 and TRBJ2-7, with 8 bases lining up with TRBD1. Looked up from germline, CDR1 is MNHEY and CDR2 is SMNVEV (reference sequence). The CDR3 contains 14 residues. With V trimmed by 6 bases and J by 4 bases, 8 bases remained unmatched. CDR3 DNA sequence: TGTGCCAGCAGCAAAGGACAGGGAGTTTACGAGCAGTACTTC. Protein: CASSKGQGVYEQYF.

The rearrangement links TRBV28 to TRBJ1-5; maybe TRBD1 (6 bases). V was clipped by 3 bases and J by 3 bases, with 18 bases between them. The germline V gene has CDR1 MDHEN and CDR2 SYDVKM. The CDR3 length is 17 residues. CDR3: CASSLGGRTVDNQPQHF. The CDR3 DNA reads as TGTGCCAGCAGTTTGGGCGGCAGGACAGTAGACAATCAGCCCCAGCATTTT.

This clone was detected a few times. As DNA, the CDR3 is TGTGCCATCAGACGACTAGCGGGGGCCACGAACACCGGGGAGCTGTTTTTT. Translating it yields CAIRRLAGATNTGELFF. The chain employs TRBV10-3 and TRBJ2-2; TRBD2 agrees at 12 bases. Germline CDR1 is ENHRY and CDR2 is SYGVKD. V shed 6 bases and J 0 bases; nucleotides not matched to a gene: 5. The CDR3 consists of 17 residues.

J is TRBJ2-7 and V is TRBV7-2; 9 bases match TRBD2. J was trimmed by 1 base and V by 3 bases; bases with no gene match: 4. CDR3 length: 15 amino acids. CDR1 and CDR2 (germline): SGHTA, FQGNSA. CDR3 sequence reads: CASSFRLAGSYEQYF. DNA for the CDR3: TGTGCCAGCAGCTTCCGCCTAGCGGGATCCTACGAGCAGTACTTC.

The J gene is TRBJ2-7, the V gene TRBV18; the D gene is possibly TRBD1 (5 bases). From germline, CDR1 is KGHSH and CDR2 LQKENI. The V and J ends lost 2 bases and 0 bases respectively, with 11 bases between them. The CDR3 sequence is 15 residues long. CDR3 bases: TGTGCCAGCTCACCATCGGCAGGGCTCTCCTACGAGCAGTACTTC. This codes for CASSPSAGLSYEQYF.